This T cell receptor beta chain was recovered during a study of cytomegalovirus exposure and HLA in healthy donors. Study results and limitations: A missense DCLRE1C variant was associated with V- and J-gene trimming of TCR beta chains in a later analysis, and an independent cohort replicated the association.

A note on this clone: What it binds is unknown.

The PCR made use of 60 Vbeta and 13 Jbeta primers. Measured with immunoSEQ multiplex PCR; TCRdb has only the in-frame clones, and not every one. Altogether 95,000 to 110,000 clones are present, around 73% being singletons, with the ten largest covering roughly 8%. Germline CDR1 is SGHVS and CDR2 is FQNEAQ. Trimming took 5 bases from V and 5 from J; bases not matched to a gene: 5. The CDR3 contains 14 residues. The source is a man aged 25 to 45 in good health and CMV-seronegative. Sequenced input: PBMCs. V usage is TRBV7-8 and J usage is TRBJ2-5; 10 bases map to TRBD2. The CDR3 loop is CASSPGLARETQYF. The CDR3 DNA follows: TGTGCCAGCAGCCCGGGACTAGCGAGGGAGACCCAGTACTTC.